This T cell receptor beta chain appears in the sequencing data of a study of CD8 T cells in ankylosing spondylitis (dated by TCRdb to 2016 to 2017). Background on the whole study: T cell receptor beta repertoires were profiled in healthy donors and ankylosing spondylitis patients so that disease-linked TCR variants could be found. The full study cohort comprised 20 to 25 ankylosing spondylitis patients and about a hundred healthy donors. Samples of peripheral blood were taken, and for ankylosing spondylitis patients, synovial fluid was collected as well. The paper as a whole reports these results and caveats: The disease-linked clones were reported as significantly enriched in matched synovial fluid samples from ankylosing spondylitis patients. Blood from ankylosing spondylitis patients appeared to be characterized by a TCR beta motif made up of under ten highly homologous amino acid variants. The disease-linked clones had a CD8+ phenotype and were found at relatively low frequencies in peripheral blood. Some TCR beta motif variants had previously been reported in synovial fluid and blood of reactive arthritis patients, which suggested common disease-initiation mechanisms.

This clonotype has just a few counts. This receptor's antigen is unknown. Base qualities are not at hand, and no much larger clone is one base apart. Sequencing took place on an Illumina HiSeq 2500. Quantitative 5'-RACE with molecular barcodes was the method used to prepare the TCR beta libraries. Processing in the source paper ran as follows. A new computational method, built on a probabilistic model of VDJ rearrangement, was used to identify disease-linked TCR variants. TCRdb cleaned the public reads at Q25 with fastp, built clones with MiXCR and kept in-frame beta chains. Duplicate CDR3 protein sequences are folded into a single record with the most common DNA and genes. TCRdb, rather than the study authors, made the V and J calls. The sample table records roughly 90,000 distinct CDR3 sequences; roughly 10% of these occur just once. The ten most abundant clones make up approximately 30% of the sample.

V lost 5 bases and J lost 5 bases, and the count of bases not matched to a germline gene is 9. The CDR3 starts with the cysteine, ends with the phenylalanine, and has 15 residues. Only the CDR3 part of the read is kept: 45 bases, read in frame from the first base. The germline V gene (reference sequence) sets CDR1 to SEHNR and CDR2 to FQNEAQ. Recombination connected TRBV7-9 to TRBJ2-7; TRBD2 aligns with 10 central bases. This sequence was found in a male donor with ankylosing spondylitis. The sequenced sample consisted of blood, either unsorted or a sorted T cell fraction (not recorded which). Here the CDR3 is given as CASSPISGRANEQYF. The DNA sequence is as follows: TGTGCCAGCAGCCCTATCAGCGGGAGGGCAAACGAGCAGTACTTC.